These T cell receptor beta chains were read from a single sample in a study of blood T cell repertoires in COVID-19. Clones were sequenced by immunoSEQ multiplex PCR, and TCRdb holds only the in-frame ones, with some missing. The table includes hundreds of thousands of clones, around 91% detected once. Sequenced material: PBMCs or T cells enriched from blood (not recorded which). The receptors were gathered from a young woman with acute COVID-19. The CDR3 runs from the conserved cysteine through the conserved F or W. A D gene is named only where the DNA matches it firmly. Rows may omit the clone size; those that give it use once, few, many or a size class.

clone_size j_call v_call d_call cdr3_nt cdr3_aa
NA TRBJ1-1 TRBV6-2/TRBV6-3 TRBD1 TGTGCCAGCAGTGCACGGACAGGGGGCCGAACTGAAGCTTTCTTT CASSARTGGRTEAFF
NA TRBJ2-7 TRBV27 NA TGTGCCAGCAGTCCACCCCGACTAGAATACGAGCAGTACTTC CASSPPRLEYEQYF
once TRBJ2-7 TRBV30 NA TGTGCCTGGAGTTGGCGGGTCTCCTACGAGCAGTACTTC CAWSWRVSYEQYF
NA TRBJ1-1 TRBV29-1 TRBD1 TGCAGCGTTGAAGGCAGGGGGAGGAACACTGAAGCTTTCTTT CSVEGRGRNTEAFF
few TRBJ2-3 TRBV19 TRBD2 TGTGCCAGTAGTATCCGGACTAGCGGGAGCACAGATACGCAGTATTTT CASSIRTSGSTDTQYF
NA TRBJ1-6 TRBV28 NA TGTGCCAGCAGTCTCCTAGGGGTGGTCCGACCTCCGAATAATTCACCCCTCCACTTT CASSLLGVVRPPNNSPLHF
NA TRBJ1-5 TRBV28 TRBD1 TGTGCCAGCAGTCCCTCGACAGGGAGTGCAAATCAGCCCCAGCATTTT CASSPSTGSANQPQHF
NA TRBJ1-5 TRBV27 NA TGTGCCAGCAGTTTACGACCTGACAGTCAGCCCCAGCATTTT CASSLRPDSQPQHF
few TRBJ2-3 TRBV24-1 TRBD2 TGTGCCACCAGTGGGGATCCTAGCGGGATTTGGCCAGATACGCAGTATTTT CATSGDPSGIWPDTQYF
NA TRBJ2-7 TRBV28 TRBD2 TGTGCCAGCAGTCCCGCAGGGAGCGGGATCGAGTACGAGCAGTACTTC CASSPAGSGIEYEQYF
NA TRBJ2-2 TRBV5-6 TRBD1 TGTGCCAGCAGCTCGAACAGGGGAAACACCGGGGAGCTGTTTTTT CASSSNRGNTGELFF
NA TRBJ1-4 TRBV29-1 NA TGCAGCGCTCAAGCGGGGAGGGGTGCAACTAATGAAAAACTGTTTTTT CSAQAGRGATNEKLFF
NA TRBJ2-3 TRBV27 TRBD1 TGTGCCAGCAGTTGGGGACAGGGGGGGGATACGCAGTATTTT CASSWGQGGDTQYF
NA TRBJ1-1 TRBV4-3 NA TGCGCCAGCAGCCCCCGTTGGACAGTTAACACTGAAGCTTTCTTT CASSPRWTVNTEAFF
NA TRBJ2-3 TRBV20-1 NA TGCAGTGCTAGTTCTTATATGGCGGGGTACACAGATACGCAGTATTTT CSASSYMAGYTDTQYF
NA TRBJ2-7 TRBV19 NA TGTGCCAGTAGGGGGGCTGGACAGTACGAGCAGTACTTC CASRGAGQYEQYF
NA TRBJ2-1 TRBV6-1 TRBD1 TGTGCCAGCAGTGAGGACAGGGATACCTACAATGAGCAGTTCTTC CASSEDRDTYNEQFF
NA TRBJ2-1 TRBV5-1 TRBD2 TGCGCCAGCAGCTTGGGGACTAGCGGCGTACGCAATGAGCAGTTCTTC CASSLGTSGVRNEQFF
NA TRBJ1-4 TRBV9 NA TGTGCCAGCAGCGTAGCGGGTGTTAATGAAAAACTGTTTTTT CASSVAGVNEKLFF
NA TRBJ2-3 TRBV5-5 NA TGTGCCAGCAGCTTCGGTACCTCCTGGATATCGACTAGCACAGATACGCAGTATTTT CASSFGTSWISTSTDTQYF
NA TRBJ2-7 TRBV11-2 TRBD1 TGTGCCAGCAGCGCGGACAGGGGGCAATCCTACGAGCAGTACTTC CASSADRGQSYEQYF
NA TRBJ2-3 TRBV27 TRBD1 TGTGCCAGCAGCCGAGACAGGGGCACAGATACGCAGTATTTT CASSRDRGTDTQYF
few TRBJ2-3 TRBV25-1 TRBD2 TGTGCCAGCAGTGTGGAGGGGCTAGCGGGCCTTAGCACAGATACGCAGTATTTT CASSVEGLAGLSTDTQYF
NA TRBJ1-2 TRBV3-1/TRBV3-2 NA TGTGCCAGCAGCCAGGGCAGGGTTGGCGACTACACCTTC CASSQGRVGDYTF
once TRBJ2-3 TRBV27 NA TGTGCCAGCAGTTCCACGGGACTTGCGGTGAATACAGATACGCAGTATTTT CASSSTGLAVNTDTQYF
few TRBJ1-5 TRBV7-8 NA TGTGCCAGCAGCCTAACTTCCCGGCAGCCCCAGCATTTT CASSLTSRQPQHF
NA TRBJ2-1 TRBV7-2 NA TGTGCCAGCAGCTTTAACCGCGACAATGAGCAGTTCTTC CASSFNRDNEQFF
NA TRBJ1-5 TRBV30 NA TGTGCCTGGAGTGTACATGATCGGCCCCAGCATTTT CAWSVHDRPQHF
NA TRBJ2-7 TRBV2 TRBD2 TGTGCCAGCCGAGACTCAACTAGCGGGATTACCTACGAGCAGTACTTC CASRDSTSGITYEQYF
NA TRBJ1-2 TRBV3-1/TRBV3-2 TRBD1 TGTGCCAGCAGCCAAGTTTTACGGGACAGGGTCTCTGGCTACACCTTC CASSQVLRDRVSGYTF
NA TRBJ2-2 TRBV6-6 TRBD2 TGTGCCAGCAGCCACAGCGGGAGGCACACCGGGGAGCTGTTTTTT CASSHSGRHTGELFF
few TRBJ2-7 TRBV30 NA TGTGCCTGGAGTGCACAGGGTTACGAGCAGTACTTC CAWSAQGYEQYF
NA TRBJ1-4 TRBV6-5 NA TGTGCCAGCGGACAAAGGCCTGAAAAACTGTTTTTT CASGQRPEKLFF
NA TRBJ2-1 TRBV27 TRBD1 TGTGCCAGCACACAGGGGAGCTCCTACAATGAGCAGTTCTTC CASTQGSSYNEQFF
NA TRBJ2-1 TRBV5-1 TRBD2 TGCGCCAGCAGCTTCTTAGACGGGACTAGCGGGACTGAGCAGTTCTTC CASSFLDGTSGTEQFF
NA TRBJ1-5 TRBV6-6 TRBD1 TGTGCCAGCAGTAACCGACAGGGCGGTTATCAGCCCCAGCATTTT CASSNRQGGYQPQHF
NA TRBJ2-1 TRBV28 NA TGTGCCAGCACTGGGGGGATAAATGAGCAGTTCTTC CASTGGINEQFF
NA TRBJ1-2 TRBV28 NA TGTGCCAGCAGTTTCCCCGGTTATTATGGCTACACCTTC CASSFPGYYGYTF
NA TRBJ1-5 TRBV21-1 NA TGTGCCAGCAGCAAAGGGAGACCCGCGAGGGTGGGGCCCCAGCATTTT CASSKGRPARVGPQHF
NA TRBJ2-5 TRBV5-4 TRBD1 TGTGCCAGCAGCTTGTACACAGGGGTCGTAGAGACCCAGTACTTC CASSLYTGVVETQYF
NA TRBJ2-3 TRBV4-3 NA TGCGCCAGCAGCCAAGAGTGGCTAGCGAGGCAGTATTTT CASSQEWLARQYF
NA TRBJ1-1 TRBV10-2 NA TGCGCCAGCAGCGTAACAGGGTCTGAAGCTTTCTTT CASSVTGSEAFF
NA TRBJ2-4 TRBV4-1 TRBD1 TGCGCCAGCAGCCCGGCCCACAGGGGGCCCCGACCTATGGCCAAAAACATTCAGTACTTC CASSPAHRGPRPMAKNIQYF
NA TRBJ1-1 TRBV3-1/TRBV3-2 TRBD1 TGTGCCAGCAGCCGAGACAGGGGCCGGACTGAAGCTTTCTTT CASSRDRGRTEAFF
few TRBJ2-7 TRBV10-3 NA TGTGCCATCAGTGCAGGGGGGAGCTCCTACGAGCAGTACTTC CAISAGGSSYEQYF
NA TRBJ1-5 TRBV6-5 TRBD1 TGTGCCAGCAAACAGGGGGGCAATCAGCCCCAGCATTTT CASKQGGNQPQHF
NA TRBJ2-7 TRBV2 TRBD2 TGTGCCAGCAAAGCCGGGACTAGTGGCGGCGAGCAGTACTTC CASKAGTSGGEQYF
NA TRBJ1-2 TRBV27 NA TGTGCCAGCAGTTTACAGGGGTTGGATGGCTACACCTTC CASSLQGLDGYTF
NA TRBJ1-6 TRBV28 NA TGTGCCAGCAGTATTCGAGGGGGTGCCTCACCCCTCCACTTT CASSIRGGASPLHF
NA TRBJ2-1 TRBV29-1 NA TGCAGCGTCGCCCTAATCCTAGCGCGATACAATGAGCAGTTCTTC CSVALILARYNEQFF
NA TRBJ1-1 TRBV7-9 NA TGTGCCAGCAGCTTAGCGGGGGCCGGCGGGGGCACTGAAGCTTTCTTT CASSLAGAGGGTEAFF
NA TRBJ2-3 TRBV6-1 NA TGTGCCAGCAGTGAAACAGGGCCAGATACGCAGTATTTT CASSETGPDTQYF
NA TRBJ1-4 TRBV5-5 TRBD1 TGTGCCAGCAGCTTGGCGGGACAGGCTAATGAAAAACTGTTTTTT CASSLAGQANEKLFF
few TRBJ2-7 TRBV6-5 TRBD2 TGTGCCAGCAGTTACGGCCTAGCGGGAGGGATGTACGAGCAGTACTTC CASSYGLAGGMYEQYF
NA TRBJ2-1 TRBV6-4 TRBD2 TGTGCCAGCAGTTACGATAGCGGGGGCTACAATGAGCAGTTCTTC CASSYDSGGYNEQFF
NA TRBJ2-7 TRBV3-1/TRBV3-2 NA TGTGCCAGCAGCTTCGACAGGACTTACGAGCAGTACTTC CASSFDRTYEQYF
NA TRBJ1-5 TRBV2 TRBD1 TGTGCCAGCAGCCTCGGGGACAGGGGGGCAAATCAGCCCCAGCATTTT CASSLGDRGANQPQHF
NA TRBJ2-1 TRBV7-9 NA TGTGCCAGCCGACAATTGGCAGGTTCCTACAATGAGCAGTTCTTC CASRQLAGSYNEQFF
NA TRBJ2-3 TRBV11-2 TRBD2 TGTGCCAGCAGCCACGGGACTAGCGGGAGGGACACAGATACGCAGTATTTT CASSHGTSGRDTDTQYF